What follows describes a single T cell receptor (beta chain). Its matching antigen is unknown. This sample is part of a study of shared clonotypes between healthy human individuals. An approximately 200 ng quantity of DNA, tens of thousands of T cell genomes, went into the sorted-subset replicate PCRs. Only in-frame clones appear in the TCRdb table, and some are missing; sequencing was by immunoSEQ multiplex PCR. Of some 2.4 million clones in the sample, 93% were seen once. Study-wide results and limits: Though the depth was large, rarefaction showed that sorted-subset sequencing was incomplete. Memory subsets generally showed lower estimated richness than naive subsets. Relative to their counterparts shared across all four donors, non-shared clonotypes exhibited diminished generation probabilities.

Material: naive CD4+ T cells from PBMCs. Subset in this sample: CD45RA+ positively selected. This receptor was identified in a man between 18 and 29 years old in good health. Some clones in this sample may be carry-over from other donors' samples.

The CDR3 spells CTSSQGGLAGVHEQYF. The CDR3 nucleotides read TGCACCAGCAGCCAAGGGGGACTAGCGGGAGTCCACGAGCAGTACTTC. The chain is built from TRBV1 and TRBJ2-7; the D call of TRBD2 is as the table states it, not checked on the DNA. TRBV1 is deemed a pseudogene. The CDR3 loop spans 16 amino acids.